Shown below are 10 T cell receptor beta chains from a single sample sequenced in a study of control samples from healthy donors and cancer patients. Clones were read by immunoSEQ multiplex PCR, and TCRdb kept only the in-frame ones, dropping some. The table records tens of thousands of clones, less than 90% of them present only once. The sequencing input was blood. These receptors all stem from a woman between 65 and 79 years old in good health.

The J gene is TRBJ1-1, the V gene TRBV5-6, with 9 bases aligning to TRBD1. The germline V gene encodes CDR1 SGHDT and CDR2 YYEEEE. The CDR3 loop spans 16 amino acids. The V segment lost 3 bases and the J segment 1 base; nucleotides outside the gene matches: 7. Written as DNA, the CDR3 is TGTGCCAGCAGCTCTTTGGGACAGGGCGGGAACACTGAAGCTTTCTTT. Protein: CASSSLGQGGNTEAFF.

The table lists this clone with a count of one. The chain carries TRBV7-9 and TRBJ1-4, with D maybe TRBD1 (5 bases). Germline V lookup: CDR1 SEHNR, CDR2 FQNEAQ (reference sequence). Trimming removed 0 bases at V and 10 bases at J, with 15 bases between. The CDR3 is 15 residues long. The CDR3 spells CASSLAPGLEGKLFF. As DNA, the CDR3 is TGTGCCAGCAGCTTAGCCCCAGGGCTAGAGGGAAAACTGTTTTTT.

The chain employs TRBV10-1 and TRBJ2-1; 8 bases agree with TRBD2. The CDR3 length is 14 residues. CDR1 and CDR2 (germline): WNHNN, SYGVQD (reference sequence). The junction had 7 bases not matched to a gene; V was cut back by 5 bases and J by 7 bases. The CDR3 DNA follows: TGCGCCAGCAGTCCCGGGAGGGCCCAGAATGAGCAGTTCTTC. Protein sequence: CASSPGRAQNEQFF.

The rearrangement uses TRBV11-2 and TRBJ2-7; 7 bases are shared with TRBD2. The CDR3 sequence is 16 residues long. CDR1 SGHAT and CDR2 FQNNGV come from the germline V gene. After removal of 3 bases from V and 2 bases from J, the junction contained 10 bases not matched to a gene. For the CDR3, the DNA is TGTGCCAGCAGCTTGAGGTCGAGCGGGAATACCTACGAGCAGTACTTC. It codes for CASSLRSSGNTYEQYF.

The chain uses TRBV5-6 and TRBJ2-2, with 9 nucleotides matching TRBD1. CDR1 is SGHDT, CDR2 YYEEEE, per germline. The J segment lost 5 bases and the V segment lost 3 bases, leaving 11 bases of the junction unmatched. The CDR3 totals 17 residues. The CDR3 DNA reads as TGTGCCAGCAGCTCGGAACAGGGGGCGCGGGTAACCGGGGAGCTGTTTTTT. Amino acids: CASSSEQGARVTGELFF.

This chain connects TRBV6-5 to TRBJ2-1, with 9 bases fitting TRBD2. The germline V gene has CDR1 MNHEY and CDR2 SVGAGI. Losses at the gene ends were 2 bases for V and 4 bases for J; bases not matched to a gene: 6. The CDR3 is made up of 16 amino acids. This CDR3 is CASSYGAGGIYNEQFF. CDR3 DNA sequence: TGTGCCAGCAGTTACGGGGCGGGAGGGATTTACAATGAGCAGTTCTTC.

The chain carries TRBV19 and TRBJ2-2, with D possibly TRBD1 on 6 matching bases. CDR3 size: 14 residues. Trimming pared 7 bases from V and 5 bases from J, leaving 14 bases between. Germline V gene lookup returns CDR1 LNHDA and CDR2 SQIVND (reference sequence). The CDR3 bases are TGTGCCAGTAACAGGGTACCCGTTACCGGGGAGCTGTTTTTT. Encoded protein: CASNRVPVTGELFF.

V is TRBV4-1 and J is TRBJ1-6; 10 nucleotides align to TRBD1. V was clipped by 2 bases and J by 9 bases; unmatched bases: 7. This CDR3 spans 16 amino acids. CDR1 is MGHRA and CDR2 is YSYEKL in the germline V gene. CDR3 region: CASSQNLTGGISPLHF. DNA for the CDR3: TGCGCCAGCAGCCAAAACCTGACAGGGGGCATTTCACCCCTCCACTTT.

The rearrangement joins TRBV2 to TRBJ1-5, with 7 bases identical to TRBD1. Per the germline V gene, CDR1 is SNHLY and CDR2 is FYNNEI. Unmatched junction bases numbered 2, after V lost 0 bases and J lost 0 bases. The CDR3 spans 16 residues. In DNA, the CDR3 is TGTGCCAGCAGTGAAGCGGGACAGCTTAGCAATCAGCCCCAGCATTTT. Translating gives CASSEAGQLSNQPQHF.

The CDR3 DNA is TGTGCCAGCAGCTCTAGACGGCAAGAGACCCAGTACTTC. It is translated as CASSSRRQETQYF. V usage is TRBV5-5 and J usage is TRBJ2-5; no definite D call. Trimming cost V 3 bases and J 2 bases, with 8 bases left between them. The germline V gene encodes CDR1 SGHKS and CDR2 YYEKEE (reference sequence). This CDR3 has 13 residues.